One sample yielded the 29 T cell receptor beta chains listed below, sequenced in a study of T cell responses to AZD1222 COVID-19 vaccine. Assay used: immunoSEQ multiplex PCR; TCRdb lists only in-frame clones, some missing. The data show roughly 150,000 clones, 92% seen once. Here the sequenced sample was peripheral blood, taken 28 days after the second AZD1222 dose. Every receptor here comes from an adult who received the AZD1222 COVID-19 vaccine.

The genes are TRBV6-2 or TRBV6-3 and TRBJ2-3; maybe TRBD1 (5 bases). The length of the CDR3 is 14 residues. The germline V gene has CDR1 MNHEY and CDR2 SVGEGT. V was clipped by 0 bases and J by 1 base, with 5 bases between them. This CDR3 is CASSYSGGTDTQYF. In nucleotides, the CDR3 is TGTGCCAGCAGTTACTCAGGGGGCACAGATACGCAGTATTTT.

The rearrangement links TRBV24-1 to TRBJ1-2; TRBD1 agrees at 9 bases. J was trimmed by 3 bases and V by 2 bases; bases with no gene match: 9. CDR1 KGHDR and CDR2 SFDVKD come from the germline V gene. This CDR3 has 17 residues. CDR3 DNA sequence: TGTGCCACCAGTGATTCATCCGGGACAGGGAAGGACTATGGCTACACCTTC. This encodes CATSDSSGTGKDYGYTF.

The chain is built from TRBV3-1 (or the pseudogene TRBV3-2) and TRBJ1-2; D gene ambiguous. The CDR3 has 14 amino acids. The ends were cut back, 1 base at V and 0 bases at J, with 6 bases in the middle. The germline V gene has CDR1 LGHDT and CDR2 YNNKEL (reference sequence). The CDR3 spells CASSQGSSNYGYTF. The CDR3 DNA reads TGTGCCAGCAGCCAAGGCAGTTCTAACTATGGCTACACCTTC.

The rearrangement uses TRBV12-3 or TRBV12-4 and TRBJ1-1, with 8 bases that match TRBD1. The length of the CDR3 is 13 residues. Losses at the gene ends were 7 bases for V and 5 bases for J; bases not matched to a gene: 6. The DNA of the CDR3 is TGTGCCAGCACCGGACAGGGAGGGACTGAAGCTTTCTTT. The encoded protein is CASTGQGGTEAFF.

The V call is TRBV6-5, the J call TRBJ2-7; D unclear. V was clipped by 4 bases and J by 0 bases, with 13 bases between them. The CDR3 runs to 15 residues. CDR1 is MNHEY, CDR2 SVGAGI, per germline. CDR3 residues: CASSSLPPTSYEQYF. CDR3 nucleotides: TGTGCCAGCAGTTCCCTCCCGCCGACCTCCTACGAGCAGTACTTC.

This chain joins TRBV19 and TRBJ1-5, with a possible D match to TRBD1 (6 bases). Germline CDR1 and CDR2: LNHDA and SQIVND (reference sequence). CDR3 length equals 15 residues. Trimming stripped 5 bases from V and 1 base from J, with 12 bases between. The chain's CDR3 is CASSFGQRSNQPQHF. The CDR3 nucleotides are TGTGCCAGTAGTTTTGGACAGAGGAGCAATCAGCCCCAGCATTTT. The variable domain in full, with the rest retrieved from reference TRBV19 and TRBJ1-5, is DGGITQSPKYLFRKEGQNVTLSCEQNLNHDAMYWYRQDPGQGLRLIYYSQIVNDFQKGDIAEGYSVSREKKESFPLTVTSAQKNPTAFYLCASSFGQRSNQPQHFGDGTRLSIL.

The chain combines TRBV10-3 with TRBJ2-2, with TRBD1 identical over 8 bases. Germline V gives CDR1 ENHRY, CDR2 SYGVKD. This CDR3 comprises 15 residues. With V trimmed by 0 bases and J by 3 bases, 0 bases remained unmatched. The DNA for the CDR3 is TGTGCCATCAGTGAGTCGACAGGGGACACCGGGGAGCTGTTTTTT. Its translation is CAISESTGDTGELFF.

V is TRBV30 and J is TRBJ1-2; the D is unclear. CDR3 length: 11 amino acids. V lost 0 bases, J lost 8 bases, and 7 bases lay in between. Germline V lookup: CDR1 GTSNPN, CDR2 SVGIG (reference sequence). The DNA for the CDR3 is TGTGCCTGGAGTGTAACCCGGGGCTACACCTTC. As protein: CAWSVTRGYTF.

J is TRBJ1-4 and V is TRBV7-8; D unclear. There are 16 residues in the CDR3. Germline V gene lookup returns CDR1 SGHVS and CDR2 FQNEAQ. V lost 0 bases, J lost 8 bases, and 16 bases lay in between. The CDR3 protein is CASSLAPLGGLEKLFF. CDR3 in DNA: TGTGCCAGCAGCTTAGCCCCTTTGGGTGGCTTGGAAAAACTGTTTTTT.

This chain uses TRBV3-1 (or the pseudogene TRBV3-2) with TRBJ1-1; D is unclear. Germline V gene sequence: CDR1 LGHDT, CDR2 YNNKEL (reference sequence). The CDR3 is made up of 15 amino acids. Trimming removed 3 bases from V and 0 bases from J, with 11 bases in between. In nucleotides, the CDR3 is TGTGCCAGCAGCCAGAAAACTCGCATGAACACTGAAGCTTTCTTT. It yields the protein CASSQKTRMNTEAFF.

This chain connects TRBV19 to TRBJ2-5; D is uncertain. Germline CDR1 LNHDA, CDR2 SQIVND (reference sequence). V was clipped by 4 bases and J by 5 bases, with 5 bases between them. The CDR3 runs 11 residues. The CDR3 loop reads CASSTWETQYF. CDR3 nucleotide sequence: TGTGCCAGTAGTACCTGGGAGACCCAGTACTTC.

This chain connects TRBV3-1 (or the pseudogene TRBV3-2) to TRBJ2-2; a weak D match, TRBD2 (6 bases). The CDR3 length is 13 residues. The germline V gene encodes CDR1 LGHDT and CDR2 YNNKEL (reference sequence). The V gene lost 4 bases and the J gene lost 5 bases, with 8 bases spanning the gap. CDR3 protein: CASSPRGTGELFF. The DNA for the CDR3 is TGTGCCAGCAGCCCGCGGGGAACCGGGGAGCTGTTTTTT.

The chain is built from TRBV6-1 and TRBJ1-4, with a weak D call TRBD1 (5 bases). With 1 base removed from V and 6 bases from J, the gap between germline ends came to 12 bases. CDR3 length: 15 residues. Germline lookup yields CDR1 MNHNS and CDR2 SASEGT. CDR3 amino acids: CASSEGAGRDEKLFF. The DNA of the CDR3 is TGTGCCAGCAGTGAAGGGGCAGGGCGGGATGAAAAACTGTTTTTT.

V and J are TRBV11-3 and TRBJ1-1; D not resolved. V lost 1 base, J lost 1 base, and 10 bases lay in between. The length of the CDR3 is 15 residues. The germline CDR1 and CDR2 sequences are SGHNT and YENEEA. CDR3: CASSLGGTTNTEAFF. The CDR3 nucleotides are TGTGCCAGCAGCTTAGGTGGCACCACGAACACTGAAGCTTTCTTT.

The chain links TRBV19 to TRBJ2-1; TRBD2 matches at 8 bases. The V gene end was trimmed by 7 bases and the J gene end by 7 bases; junction bases not matched to a gene: 9. Germline V gene lookup returns CDR1 LNHDA and CDR2 SQIVND (reference sequence). The CDR3 length is 14 residues. The DNA of the CDR3 is TGTGCCAGTACGTCCGGGACTAGTACAAATGAGCAGTTCTTC. Translated: CASTSGTSTNEQFF. Full variable domain (missing parts from reference TRBV19 and TRBJ2-1): DGGITQSPKYLFRKEGQNVTLSCEQNLNHDAMYWYRQDPGQGLRLIYYSQIVNDFQKGDIAEGYSVSREKKESFPLTVTSAQKNPTAFYLCASTSGTSTNEQFFGPGTRLTVL.

This chain uses TRBV6-5 with TRBJ2-1; TRBD1 aligns across 8 bases. CDR3 length equals 13 residues. Germline trimming cut 6 bases from V and 7 bases from J; bases unmatched to any gene: 5. Germline V gives CDR1 MNHEY, CDR2 SVGAGI. The CDR3 DNA reads TGTGCCAGCAGGGACAGGGCTTGGAATGAGCAGTTCTTC. Its protein product is CASRDRAWNEQFF.

The chain carries TRBV6-2 or TRBV6-3 and TRBJ2-2; TRBD2 matches at 9 bases. J lost 4 bases, V lost 4 bases, and 13 bases had no gene match. This CDR3 region has 18 residues. The V gene's germline CDR1 is MNHEY and CDR2 SVGEGT. The CDR3 DNA follows: TGTGCCAGCAGTTTCCTCGACGGAGCGGGGGGAATCACCGGGGAGCTGTTTTTT. Residues: CASSFLDGAGGITGELFF.

This sequence joins TRBV7-8 and TRBJ1-5; D gene unclear. CDR3 length: 13 residues. Trimming removed 3 bases from V and 5 bases from J, with 8 bases in between. Germline CDR1 and CDR2: SGHVS and FQNEAQ. The CDR3 loop is CASSFHQDQPQHF. DNA of the CDR3: TGTGCCAGCAGCTTCCATCAGGATCAGCCCCAGCATTTT.

This chain uses TRBV12-3 or TRBV12-4 with TRBJ1-2; possibly TRBD1 for D (5 bases). The V end lost 6 bases, the J end lost 6 bases, and 11 bases lay between the germline ends. The length of the CDR3 is 12 residues. This CDR3 reads CASRGLGDGYTF. CDR3 DNA sequence: TGTGCCAGCAGGGGGCTTGGCGATGGCTACACCTTC.

The rearrangement uses TRBV5-1 and TRBJ2-7; the D is unclear. Germline values: CDR1 SGHRS, CDR2 YFSETQ. V was cut by 0 bases and J by 0 bases, with 4 bases left in between. The CDR3 is 13 residues long. The chain's CDR3 is CASSLASSYEQYF. The DNA of the CDR3 is TGCGCCAGCAGCTTGGCGAGCTCCTACGAGCAGTACTTC.

The rearrangement links TRBV6-6 to TRBJ1-1; D is possibly TRBD1 (6 bases). This CDR3 contains 15 residues. V shed 8 bases and J shed 3 bases, with 19 bases lying between them. Germline lookup yields CDR1 MNHNY and CDR2 SVGAGI (reference sequence). The CDR3 coding sequence is TGTGCCAGCTGTTTTCTCGGGGGGGGGCACACTGAAGCTTTCTTT. This translates into CASCFLGGGHTEAFF.

This sequence joins TRBV3-1 (or the pseudogene TRBV3-2) and TRBJ2-5; tentative D call: TRBD1 (5 bases). Trimming took 10 bases from V and 1 from J, leaving 13 bases between them. The CDR3 has 13 residues. Germline CDR1 LGHDT, CDR2 YNNKEL (reference sequence). CDR3 sequence: CATEGETQETQYF. CDR3 nucleotide sequence: TGTGCCACCGAAGGGGAAACCCAAGAGACCCAGTACTTC.

This clone was observed a single time. The chain links TRBV2 to TRBJ2-7, with 7 bases aligning to TRBD2. Germline-derived CDR1 and CDR2 are SNHLY and FYNNEI. The CDR3 is 14 amino acids. With V trimmed by 4 bases and J by 0 bases, 3 bases remained unmatched. The CDR3: CASSVGGSSYEQYF. In DNA form, the CDR3 reads TGTGCCAGCAGTGTCGGCGGGAGCTCCTACGAGCAGTACTTC. The complete variable domain, with remaining parts taken from reference TRBV2 and TRBJ2-7, reads EPEVTQTPSHQVTQMGQEVILRCVPISNHLYFYWYRQILGQKVEFLVSFYNNEISEKSEIFDDQFSVERPDGSNFTLKIRSTKLEDSAMYFCASSVGGSSYEQYFGPGTRLTVT.

The J gene is TRBJ1-3, the V gene TRBV4-3, with D unresolved. Trimming took 1 base from V and 4 from J, leaving 14 bases between them. Germline assignment: CDR1 LGHNA and CDR2 YSLEER. The CDR3 sequence is 16 residues long. CDR3 in amino acids: CASSQGARTIGNTIYF. The CDR3 bases are TGCGCCAGCAGCCAAGGAGCCCGGACGATCGGAAACACCATATATTTT.

V and J are TRBV5-6 and TRBJ1-2, with 7 positions matching TRBD1. From germline, CDR1 is SGHDT and CDR2 YYEEEE. The V segment lost 4 bases and the J segment 3 bases; nucleotides outside the gene matches: 9. This CDR3 is built from 15 residues. This CDR3 is CASSIPNRGHYGYTF. The CDR3 DNA reads TGTGCCAGCAGCATACCAAACAGGGGTCACTATGGCTACACCTTC.

The V and J genes are TRBV3-1 (or the pseudogene TRBV3-2) and TRBJ1-2; D not resolved. The V end was cut by 1 base, the J end by 8 bases, with 8 bases between. The length of the CDR3 is 12 residues. Germline V gene sequence: CDR1 LGHDT, CDR2 YNNKEL (reference sequence). The CDR3 loop reads CASSQGPRGYTF. The DNA of the CDR3 is TGTGCCAGCAGCCAAGGACCGAGGGGCTACACCTTC.

This clone has just a few counts. The V and J genes are TRBV6-4 and TRBJ2-1; D is undetermined. Germline V gives CDR1 MRHNA, CDR2 SNTAGT. V shed 2 bases and J shed 4 bases, with 6 bases lying between them. The length of the CDR3 is 13 residues. The CDR3 DNA reads as TGTGCCAGCAGTGACGGAGAATACAATGAGCAGTTCTTC. It specifies CASSDGEYNEQFF.

The gene calls are TRBV5-6 and TRBJ2-5; TRBD2 matches at 9 bases. The CDR3 extends over 15 amino acids. With V trimmed by 3 bases and J by 4 bases, 7 bases remained unmatched. Germline values: CDR1 SGHDT, CDR2 YYEEEE. This CDR3 is CASSSSGERVETQYF. The CDR3 bases are TGTGCCAGCAGCTCTAGCGGGGAGAGGGTAGAGACCCAGTACTTC.

This chain links TRBV18 with TRBJ2-1, with D perhaps matching TRBD2 (6 bases). Between the trimmed V and J ends, which lost 5 bases and 1 base, there was a span of 18 bases. From germline, CDR1 is KGHSH and CDR2 LQKENI. The CDR3 covers 17 residues. In DNA, the CDR3 is TGTGCCAGCTCAATTTCAGCGGAGGGCGCGTCCTACAATGAGCAGTTCTTC. It yields the protein CASSISAEGASYNEQFF.